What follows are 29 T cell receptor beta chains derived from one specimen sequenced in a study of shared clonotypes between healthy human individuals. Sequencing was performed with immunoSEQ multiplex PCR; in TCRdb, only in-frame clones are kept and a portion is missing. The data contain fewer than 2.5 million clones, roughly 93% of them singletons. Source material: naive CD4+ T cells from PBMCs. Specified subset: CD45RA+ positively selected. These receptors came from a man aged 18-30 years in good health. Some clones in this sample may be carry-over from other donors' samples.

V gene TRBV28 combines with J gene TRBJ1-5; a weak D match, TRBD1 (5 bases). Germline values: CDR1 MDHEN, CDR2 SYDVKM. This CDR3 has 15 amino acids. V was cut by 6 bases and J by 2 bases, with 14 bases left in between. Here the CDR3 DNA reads TGTGCCAGCAGCCCCTGGGGGATGGGCAATCAGCCCCAGCATTTT. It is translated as CASSPWGMGNQPQHF.

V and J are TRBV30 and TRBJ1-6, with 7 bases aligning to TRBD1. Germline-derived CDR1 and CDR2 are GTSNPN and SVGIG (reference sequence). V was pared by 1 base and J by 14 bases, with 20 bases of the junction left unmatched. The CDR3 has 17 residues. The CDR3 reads CAWSAPPGTDFRGALHF. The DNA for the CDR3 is TGTGCCTGGAGTGCCCCACCGGGGACAGACTTTCGGGGAGCCCTCCACTTT.

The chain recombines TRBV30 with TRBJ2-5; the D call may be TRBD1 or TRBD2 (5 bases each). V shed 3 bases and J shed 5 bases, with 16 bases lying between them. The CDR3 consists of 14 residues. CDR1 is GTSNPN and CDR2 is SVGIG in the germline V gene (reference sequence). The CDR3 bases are TGTGCCTGGAGCCGCATTCGGGGCTTCGAGACCCAGTACTTC. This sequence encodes CAWSRIRGFETQYF.

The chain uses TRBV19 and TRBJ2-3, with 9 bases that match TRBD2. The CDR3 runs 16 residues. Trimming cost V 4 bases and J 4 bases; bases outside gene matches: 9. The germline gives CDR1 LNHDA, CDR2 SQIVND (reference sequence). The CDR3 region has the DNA TGTGCCAGTAGTACCTTAGCGGGAGTCCGCCCAGATACGCAGTATTTT. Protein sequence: CASSTLAGVRPDTQYF.

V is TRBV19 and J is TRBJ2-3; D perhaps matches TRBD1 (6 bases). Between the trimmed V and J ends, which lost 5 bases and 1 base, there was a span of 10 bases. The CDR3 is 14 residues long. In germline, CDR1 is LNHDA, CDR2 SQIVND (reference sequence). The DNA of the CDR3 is TGTGCCAGTAGTTGGGGGCGCGGCACAGATACGCAGTATTTT. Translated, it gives CASSWGRGTDTQYF. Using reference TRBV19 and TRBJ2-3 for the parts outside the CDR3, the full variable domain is DGGITQSPKYLFRKEGQNVTLSCEQNLNHDAMYWYRQDPGQGLRLIYYSQIVNDFQKGDIAEGYSVSREKKESFPLTVTSAQKNPTAFYLCASSWGRGTDTQYFGPGTRLTVL.

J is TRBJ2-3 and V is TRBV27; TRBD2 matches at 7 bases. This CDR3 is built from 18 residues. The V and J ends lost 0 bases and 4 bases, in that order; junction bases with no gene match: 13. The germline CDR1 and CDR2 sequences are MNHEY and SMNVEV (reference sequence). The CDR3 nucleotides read TGTGCCAGCAGTTTATCGACCCGACTAGCTAGGTCTGCAGATACGCAGTATTTT. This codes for CASSLSTRLARSADTQYF.

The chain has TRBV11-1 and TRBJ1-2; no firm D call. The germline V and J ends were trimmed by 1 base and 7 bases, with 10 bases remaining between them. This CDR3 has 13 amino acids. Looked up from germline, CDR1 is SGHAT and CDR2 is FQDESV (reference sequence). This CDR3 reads CASSLELGGGYTF. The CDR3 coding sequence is TGTGCCAGCAGCTTAGAGCTCGGAGGTGGCTACACCTTC.

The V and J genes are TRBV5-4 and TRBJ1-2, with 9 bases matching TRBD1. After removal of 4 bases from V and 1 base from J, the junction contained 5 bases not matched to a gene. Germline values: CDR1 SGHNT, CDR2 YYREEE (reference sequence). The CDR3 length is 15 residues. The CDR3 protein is CASSPRDRVNYGYTF. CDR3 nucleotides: TGTGCCAGCAGCCCCCGGGACAGGGTTAACTATGGCTACACCTTC.

The CDR3 DNA is TGTGCCAGCAGCGTAGCGGGCGGAGCTACTTACGAGCAGTACTTC. This gives the protein CASSVAGGATYEQYF. The J gene is TRBJ2-7, the V gene TRBV9; D is undetermined. Trimming took 0 bases from V and 4 from J, leaving 14 bases between them. CDR3 length: 15 amino acids. CDR1 is SGDLS and CDR2 is YYNGEE in the germline V gene. The whole variable domain, remainder taken from reference TRBV9 and TRBJ2-7, is DSGVTQTPKHLITATGQRVTLRCSPRSGDLSVYWYQQSLDQGLQFLIQYYNGEERAKGNILERFSAQQFPDLHSELNLSSLELGDSALYFCASSVAGGATYEQYFGPGTRLTVT.

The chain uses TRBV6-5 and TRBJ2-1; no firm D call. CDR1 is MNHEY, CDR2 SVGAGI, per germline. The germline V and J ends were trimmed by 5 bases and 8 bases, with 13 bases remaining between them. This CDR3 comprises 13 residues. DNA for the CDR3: TGTGCCAGCAGTAGCCCCAAGGTCGATGAGCAGTTCTTC. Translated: CASSSPKVDEQFF.

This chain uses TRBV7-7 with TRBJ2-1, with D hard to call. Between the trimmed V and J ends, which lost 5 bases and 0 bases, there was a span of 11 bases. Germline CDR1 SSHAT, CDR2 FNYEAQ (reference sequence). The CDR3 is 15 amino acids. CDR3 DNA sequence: TGTGCCAGCAGCCCCCGAAGGAGCTCCTACAATGAGCAGTTCTTC. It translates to CASSPRRSSYNEQFF. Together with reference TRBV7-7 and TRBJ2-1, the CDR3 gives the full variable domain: GAGVSQSPRYKVTKRGQDVTLRCDPISSHATLYWYQQALGQGPEFLTYFNYEAQPDKSGLPSDRFSAERPEGSISTLTIQRTEQRDSAMYRCASSPRRSSYNEQFFGPGTRLTVL.

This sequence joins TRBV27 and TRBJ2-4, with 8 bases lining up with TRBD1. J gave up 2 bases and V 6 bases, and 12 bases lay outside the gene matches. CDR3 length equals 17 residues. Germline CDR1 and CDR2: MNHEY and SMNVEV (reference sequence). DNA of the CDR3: TGTGCCAGCAGAACTGGACAGGGTGGTATTACCAAAAACATTCAGTACTTC. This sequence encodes CASRTGQGGITKNIQYF.

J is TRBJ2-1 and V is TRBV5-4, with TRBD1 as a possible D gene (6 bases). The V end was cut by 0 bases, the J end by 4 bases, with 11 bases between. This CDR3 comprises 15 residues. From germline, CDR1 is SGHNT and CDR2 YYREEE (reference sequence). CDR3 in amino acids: CASSLEQGTYNEQFF. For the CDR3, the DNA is TGTGCCAGCAGCTTGGAACAGGGTACGTACAATGAGCAGTTCTTC.

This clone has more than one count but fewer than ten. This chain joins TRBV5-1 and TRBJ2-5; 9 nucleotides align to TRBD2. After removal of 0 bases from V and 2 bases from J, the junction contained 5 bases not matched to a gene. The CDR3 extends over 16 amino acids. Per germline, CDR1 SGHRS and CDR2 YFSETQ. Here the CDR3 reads CASSLALAGFQETQYF. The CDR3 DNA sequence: TGCGCCAGCAGCTTGGCCCTAGCGGGATTTCAAGAGACCCAGTACTTC. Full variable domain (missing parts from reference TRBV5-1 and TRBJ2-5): KAGVTQTPRYLIKTRGQQVTLSCSPISGHRSVSWYQQTPGQGLQFLFEYFSETQRNKGNFPGRFSGRQFSNSRSEMNVSTLELGDSALYLCASSLALAGFQETQYFGPGTRLLVL.

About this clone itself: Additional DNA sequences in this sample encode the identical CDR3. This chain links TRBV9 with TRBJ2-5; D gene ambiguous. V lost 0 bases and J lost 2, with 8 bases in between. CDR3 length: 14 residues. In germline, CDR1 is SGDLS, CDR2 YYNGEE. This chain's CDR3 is CASSVGGPQETQYF. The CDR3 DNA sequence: TGTGCCAGCAGCGTAGGTGGCCCTCAAGAGACCCAGTACTTC. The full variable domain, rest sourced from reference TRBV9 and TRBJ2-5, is DSGVTQTPKHLITATGQRVTLRCSPRSGDLSVYWYQQSLDQGLQFLIQYYNGEERAKGNILERFSAQQFPDLHSELNLSSLELGDSALYFCASSVGGPQETQYFGPGTRLLVL.

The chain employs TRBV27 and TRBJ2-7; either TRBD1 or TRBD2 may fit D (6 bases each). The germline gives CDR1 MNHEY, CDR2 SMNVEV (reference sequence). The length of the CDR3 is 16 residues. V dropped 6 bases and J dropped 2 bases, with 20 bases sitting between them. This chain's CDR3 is CASSRGVGGLTYEQYF. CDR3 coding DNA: TGTGCCAGCAGCCGGGGTGTCGGGGGCCTTACCTACGAGCAGTACTTC.

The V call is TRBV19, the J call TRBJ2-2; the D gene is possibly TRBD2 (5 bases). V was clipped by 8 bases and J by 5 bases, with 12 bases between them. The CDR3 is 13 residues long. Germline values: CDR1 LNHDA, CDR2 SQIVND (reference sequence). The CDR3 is CASSSSGTGELFF. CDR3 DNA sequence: TGTGCCAGTTCGTCGTCGGGGACCGGGGAGCTGTTTTTT.

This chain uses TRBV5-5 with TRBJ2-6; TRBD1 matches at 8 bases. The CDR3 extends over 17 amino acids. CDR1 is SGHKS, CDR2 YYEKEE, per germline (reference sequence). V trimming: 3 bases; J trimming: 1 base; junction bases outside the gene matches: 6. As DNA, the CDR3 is TGTGCCAGCAGCTCGACGGACAGGGCATCTGGGGCCAACGTCCTGACTTTC. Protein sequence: CASSSTDRASGANVLTF.

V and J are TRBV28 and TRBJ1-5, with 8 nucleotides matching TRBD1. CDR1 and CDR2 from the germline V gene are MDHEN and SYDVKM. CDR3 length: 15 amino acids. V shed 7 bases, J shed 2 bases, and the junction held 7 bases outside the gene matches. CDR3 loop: CASTTGGGGNQPQHF. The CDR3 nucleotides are TGTGCCAGCACAACAGGGGGTGGGGGCAATCAGCCCCAGCATTTT.

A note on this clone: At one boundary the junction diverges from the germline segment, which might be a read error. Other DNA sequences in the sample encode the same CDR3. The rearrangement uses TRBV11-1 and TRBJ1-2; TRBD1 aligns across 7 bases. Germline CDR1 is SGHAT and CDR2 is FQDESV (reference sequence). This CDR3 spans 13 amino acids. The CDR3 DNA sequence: TGTGCCAGCAGCACAGGGGTAGACTACGGCTACACCTTC. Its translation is CASSTGVDYGYTF.

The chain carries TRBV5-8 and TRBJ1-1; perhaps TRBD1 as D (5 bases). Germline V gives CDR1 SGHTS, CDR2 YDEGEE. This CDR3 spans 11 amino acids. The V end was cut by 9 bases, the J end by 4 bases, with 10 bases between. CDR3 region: CATAGVTEAFF. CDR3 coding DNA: TGTGCCACCGCGGGGGTCACTGAAGCTTTCTTT.

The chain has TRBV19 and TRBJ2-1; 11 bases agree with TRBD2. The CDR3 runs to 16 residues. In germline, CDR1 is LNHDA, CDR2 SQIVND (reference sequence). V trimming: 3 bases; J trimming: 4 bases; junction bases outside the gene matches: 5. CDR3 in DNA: TGTGCCAGTAGTATTAGTTGGACTAGCGGGTACAATGAGCAGTTCTTC. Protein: CASSISWTSGYNEQFF.

The CDR3 DNA reads TGTGCCAGCAGCTTAAACCGAGGGGGCAGCACTGAAGCTTTCTTT. It specifies CASSLNRGGSTEAFF. The V gene is TRBV7-3, the J gene TRBJ1-1, with 7 positions matching TRBD1. V was clipped by 1 base and J by 4 bases; unmatched bases: 6. The CDR3 has 15 amino acids. Per germline, CDR1 SGHTA and CDR2 FQGTGA.

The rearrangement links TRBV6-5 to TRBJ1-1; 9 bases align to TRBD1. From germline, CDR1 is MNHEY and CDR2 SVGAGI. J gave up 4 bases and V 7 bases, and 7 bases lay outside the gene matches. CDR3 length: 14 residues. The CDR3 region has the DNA TGTGCCAGCACCCCGACAGGGGGTGTCACTGAAGCTTTCTTT. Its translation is CASTPTGGVTEAFF.

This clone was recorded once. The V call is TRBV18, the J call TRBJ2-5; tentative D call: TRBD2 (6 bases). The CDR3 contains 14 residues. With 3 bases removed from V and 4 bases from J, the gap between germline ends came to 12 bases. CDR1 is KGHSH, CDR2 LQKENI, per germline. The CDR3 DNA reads TGTGCCAGCTCACCGTCCTTCGGGGGAGAGACCCAGTACTTC. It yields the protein CASSPSFGGETQYF.

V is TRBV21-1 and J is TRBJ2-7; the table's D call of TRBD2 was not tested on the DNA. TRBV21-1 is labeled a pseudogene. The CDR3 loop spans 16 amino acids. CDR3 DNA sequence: TGTGCCAGCAGCAAATTAAGCGGGAGGGGTAGCGACGAGCAGTACTTC. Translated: CASSKLSGRGSDEQYF.

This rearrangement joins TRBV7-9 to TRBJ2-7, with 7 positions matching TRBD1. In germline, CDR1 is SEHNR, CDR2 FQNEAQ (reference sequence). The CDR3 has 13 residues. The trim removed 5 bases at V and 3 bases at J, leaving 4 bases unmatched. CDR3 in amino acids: CASSPGQYYEQYF. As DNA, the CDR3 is TGTGCCAGCAGCCCGGGACAGTACTACGAGCAGTACTTC.

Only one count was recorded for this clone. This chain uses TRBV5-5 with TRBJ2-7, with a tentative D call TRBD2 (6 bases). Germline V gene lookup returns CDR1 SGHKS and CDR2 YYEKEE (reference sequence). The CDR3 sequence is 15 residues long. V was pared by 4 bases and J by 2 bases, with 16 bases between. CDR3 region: CASSQYNRGAYEQYF. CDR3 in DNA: TGTGCCAGCAGCCAGTACAACCGCGGGGCCTACGAGCAGTACTTC.

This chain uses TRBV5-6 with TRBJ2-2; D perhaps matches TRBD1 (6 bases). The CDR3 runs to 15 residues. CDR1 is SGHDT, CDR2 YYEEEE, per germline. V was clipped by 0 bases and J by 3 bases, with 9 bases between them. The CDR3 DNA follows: TGTGCCAGCAGCTTGGGACAGGTCCACACCGGGGAGCTGTTTTTT. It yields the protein CASSLGQVHTGELFF.